A selection of T cell receptor beta chains follows, all from one sample in a study of cytomegalovirus exposure and HLA in healthy donors. The assay was immunoSEQ multiplex PCR, and TCRdb's table has in-frame clones only and misses some. The table lists 100,000 to 150,000 clones, roughly 76% of them singletons, with over 10% in the top ten. The sequencing input was PBMCs. The origin of the receptors is a woman in her fifties or sixties in good health and CMV-seropositive. Each CDR3 is given with its conserved first and last residue. D genes are given only for firm matches. Only some rows state a clone size, as once, few, many or a class for expanded clones.

abundance: NA; d_gene: NA; j_gene: TRBJ2-1; v_gene: TRBV7-2; CDR3aa: CASSLEMRVEQFF; CDR3nt: TGTGCCAGCAGCTTAGAAATGCGGGTCGAGCAGTTCTTC
abundance: few; d_gene: TRBD1; j_gene: TRBJ1-2; v_gene: TRBV4-1; CDR3aa: CASSQPDRDRNYGYTF; CDR3nt: TGCGCCAGCAGCCAGCCGGACCGGGACAGAAACTATGGCTACACCTTC
abundance: NA; d_gene: NA; j_gene: TRBJ1-1; v_gene: TRBV7-3; CDR3aa: CASSFSQGNTEAFF; CDR3nt: TGTGCCAGCAGCTTTTCTCAGGGCAACACTGAAGCTTTCTTT
abundance: NA; d_gene: TRBD1; j_gene: TRBJ2-7; v_gene: TRBV6-6; CDR3aa: CASSYSDRGQYEQYF; CDR3nt: TGTGCCAGCAGTTACTCCGACAGGGGGCAATACGAGCAGTACTTC
abundance: once; d_gene: NA; j_gene: TRBJ2-5; v_gene: TRBV7-3; CDR3aa: CASSFHSQETQYF; CDR3nt: TGTGCCAGCAGCTTTCACAGCCAAGAGACCCAGTACTTC
abundance: NA; d_gene: TRBD1; j_gene: TRBJ2-7; v_gene: TRBV19; CDR3aa: CASSGGQNYEQYF; CDR3nt: TGTGCCAGTAGTGGGGGACAGAACTACGAGCAGTACTTC
abundance: few; d_gene: TRBD1; j_gene: TRBJ1-2; v_gene: TRBV4-3; CDR3aa: CASSQDGSGQGDGYTF; CDR3nt: TGCGCCAGCAGCCAAGACGGTTCCGGACAGGGAGACGGCTACACCTTC
abundance: NA; d_gene: NA; j_gene: TRBJ1-2; v_gene: TRBV25-1; CDR3aa: CASSEWEDGYTF; CDR3nt: TGTGCCAGCAGTGAATGGGAGGATGGCTACACCTTC
abundance: NA; d_gene: TRBD1; j_gene: TRBJ1-6; v_gene: TRBV2; CDR3aa: CASDHRGVDNSPLHF; CDR3nt: TGTGCCAGCGATCACAGGGGAGTTGATAATTCACCCCTCCACTTT
abundance: few; d_gene: TRBD2; j_gene: TRBJ2-7; v_gene: TRBV6-5; CDR3aa: CASSYSRSGSYEQYF; CDR3nt: TGTGCCAGCAGTTACTCGAGGAGCGGGAGTTACGAGCAGTACTTC
abundance: NA; d_gene: TRBD1; j_gene: TRBJ2-7; v_gene: TRBV13; CDR3aa: CASRDRQGAYEQYF; CDR3nt: TGTGCCAGCAGGGATCGACAGGGGGCCTACGAGCAGTACTTC
abundance: NA; d_gene: NA; j_gene: TRBJ1-4; v_gene: TRBV5-1; CDR3aa: CASRSGSSGEKLFF; CDR3nt: TGCGCCAGCAGATCTGGTTCTTCGGGTGAAAAACTGTTTTTT
abundance: NA; d_gene: TRBD2; j_gene: TRBJ2-2; v_gene: TRBV30; CDR3aa: CACPILGGGTGELFF; CDR3nt: TGTGCCTGTCCCATTTTGGGCGGGGGAACCGGGGAGCTGTTTTTT
abundance: NA; d_gene: TRBD1; j_gene: TRBJ1-1; v_gene: TRBV7-2; CDR3aa: CASSSQGARGEAFF; CDR3nt: TGTGCCAGCAGCTCGCAGGGGGCGAGGGGGGAAGCTTTCTTT
abundance: few; d_gene: NA; j_gene: TRBJ2-1; v_gene: TRBV29-1; CDR3aa: CSARKGRDSSYNEQFF; CDR3nt: TGCAGCGCCCGAAAGGGGCGGGATAGCTCCTACAATGAGCAGTTCTTC
abundance: NA; d_gene: NA; j_gene: TRBJ2-5; v_gene: TRBV7-2; CDR3aa: CASSLAGSPETQYF; CDR3nt: TGTGCCAGCAGCTTAGCCGGGAGCCCAGAGACCCAGTACTTC
abundance: NA; d_gene: NA; j_gene: TRBJ2-5; v_gene: TRBV7-2; CDR3aa: CASSLSKGKQETQYF; CDR3nt: TGTGCCAGCAGCCTCTCAAAGGGGAAACAAGAGACCCAGTACTTC